Listed here are 5 T cell receptor beta chains from one sample, sequenced in a study of tumor T cells in aggressive B-cell lymphoma. Assay used: immunoSEQ multiplex PCR; TCRdb lists only in-frame clones, some missing. The data show more than 250 clones, 75% to 80% seen once. The specimen sequenced was tumor tissue. The receptors derive from an adult with diffuse large B cell lymphoma.

The CDR3 DNA reads TGTGCCAGCAGCTTACCCGCAACTCGTCCGCCCCCGAACACCGGGGAGCTGTTTTTT. It is translated as CASSLPATRPPPNTGELFF. The rearrangement joins TRBV7-6 to TRBJ2-2; D is unresolved. V gave up 2 bases and J gave up 0 bases, with 19 bases separating them. The CDR3 has 19 residues. CDR1 SGHVS and CDR2 FNYEAQ come from the germline V gene.

V is TRBV6-4 and J is TRBJ2-3; D might be TRBD2 (6 bases). The CDR3 sequence is 15 residues long. V shed 2 bases and J shed 4 bases, with 13 bases lying between them. Per the germline V gene, CDR1 is MRHNA and CDR2 is SNTAGT. The CDR3 sequence: CASSDRGGGADTQYF. In DNA, the CDR3 is TGTGCCAGCAGTGACCGGGGAGGAGGCGCAGATACGCAGTATTTT.

V is TRBV27 and J is TRBJ1-2; 9 bases are a match to TRBD1. Germline V gene data show CDR1 as MNHEY and CDR2 as SMNVEV (reference sequence). CDR3 length: 14 amino acids. The J segment lost 3 bases and the V segment lost 5 bases, leaving 4 bases of the junction unmatched. The CDR3 protein is CASSQQGADYGYTF. The CDR3 nucleotides read TGTGCCAGCAGTCAACAGGGGGCTGACTATGGCTACACCTTC.

This chain uses TRBV4-3 with TRBJ2-7; TRBD2 matches at 9 bases. V shed 1 base and J 0 bases; nucleotides not matched to a gene: 1. Germline V gives CDR1 LGHNA, CDR2 YSLEER. The CDR3 is 15 amino acids. The CDR3 bases are TGCGCCAGCAGCCAAGGACTAGCGGACTCCTACGAGCAGTACTTC. Translated: CASSQGLADSYEQYF.

This clone was seen only a few times. Other DNA sequences in the same sample also yield this CDR3. V is TRBV27 and J is TRBJ2-1; 7 nucleotides agree with TRBD2. From germline, CDR1 is MNHEY and CDR2 SMNVEV (reference sequence). The CDR3 spans 16 residues. V gave up 6 bases and J gave up 4 bases; unmatched junction bases: 12. In DNA form, the CDR3 reads TGTGCCAGCAGGCCGAGGCGGGAGCCCTCGTACAATGAGCAGTTCTTC. It specifies CASRPRREPSYNEQFF.